This T cell receptor beta chain was observed in a study of T cell repertoires in cytomegalovirus infection. Study observations and caveats: HLA-C-restricted CMV clonotypes gave the most frequent clonotype in two of eight donors. Totalled public TCR beta family frequency picked out people who carried CMV plus the relevant HLA.

The CDR3 is 16 residues long. Germline V gene data show CDR1 as SGHTA and CDR2 as FQGNSA. V lost 0 bases, J lost 4 bases, and 4 bases stayed unmatched. This clonotype was detected ten times or more. Its target is unknown. Each CDR3 protein gets one entry after TCRdb re-called the reads with MiXCR. The data show tens of thousands of distinct CDR3 sequences, roughly 19% seen once. The sequence came from a human donor in good health (CMV status not recorded). Some clones in this sample may be carry-over from other donors' samples. The sequencing used CD8+ T cells from cultured PBMCs, collected from culture after CMV antigen stimulation. The chain employs TRBV7-2 and TRBJ1-5, with 9 positions matching TRBD1. DNA for the CDR3: TGTGCCAGCAGCTTAGCTTTGGGACAGGGAAATCAGCCCCAGCATTTT. Its protein product is CASSLALGQGNQPQHF.